This TCR beta chain originates from a study of blood T cell repertoires in COVID-19. Trimming cost V 3 bases and J 5 bases; bases outside gene matches: 10. There are 15 residues in the CDR3. CDR1 SQVTM and CDR2 ANQGSEA come from the germline V gene. The authors' processing: Estimation of nucleated cell counts was performed using reference gene primer amplification. This table comes from immunoSEQ multiplex PCR, and its TCRdb copy is limited to in-frame clones, with some not included. V and J calls and clone size are as listed in that table; D and trimming were resolved from the DNA. The sample carries about 200,000 clones, less than 90% recorded once.

The V gene is TRBV29-1, the J gene TRBJ1-2; 9 positions match TRBD1. The receptor comes from a woman between 65 and 79 years old with acute or convalescent COVID-19. The sequenced material came from peripheral blood. CDR3 nucleotide sequence: TGCAGCGTTGACTTGGGACAGGGTACTGGGTATGGCTACACCTTC. This gives the protein CSVDLGQGTGYGYTF. Full variable domain (rest looked up from reference TRBV29-1 and TRBJ1-2): SAVISQKPSRDICQRGTSLTIQCQVDSQVTMMFWYRQQPGQSLTLIATANQGSEATYESGFVIDKFPISRPNLTFSTLTVSNMSPEDSSIYLCSVDLGQGTGYGYTFGSGTRLTVV.